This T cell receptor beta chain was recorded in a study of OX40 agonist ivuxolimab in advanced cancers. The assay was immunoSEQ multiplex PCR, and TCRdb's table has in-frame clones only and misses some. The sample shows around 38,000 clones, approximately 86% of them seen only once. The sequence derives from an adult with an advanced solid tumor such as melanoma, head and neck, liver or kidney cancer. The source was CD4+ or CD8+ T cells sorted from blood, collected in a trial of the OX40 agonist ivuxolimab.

This chain's CDR3 is CASSATGSQETQYF. CDR3 coding DNA: TGTGCCAGCAGCGCGACCGGTAGTCAAGAGACCCAGTACTTC. The gene calls are TRBV13 and TRBJ2-5; unclear D gene. CDR3 length: 14 amino acids. Germline CDR1 and CDR2: PRHDT and FYEKMQ (reference sequence). The ends were cut back, 5 bases at V and 2 bases at J, with 12 bases in the middle.